This T cell receptor (beta chain) was sequenced in a study of memory CD4+ T cells and cytomegalovirus serostatus (dated by TCRdb to about 2019). Describing the broader study: The cohort included approximately 35 healthy adults from Belgium, of whom 9 were CMV seropositive and approximately 25 were CMV seronegative. To replicate a published TCR-based CMV serostatus classifier, the researchers sequenced the CD4+ memory TCRbeta repertoires of a Belgian cohort whose cytomegalovirus serostatus was known. What the research found in general, with its limitations: Among the approximately 160 previously reported CMV-associated TCRbeta sequences, some 69 showed up in the CD4+ memory repertoires, with each one found in between one and five individuals. The results were interpreted as suggesting that the CMV-associated TCR signature is mostly present in the CD4+ memory repertoire. The original-framework classifier achieved a median bootstrapped AUC of almost 0.97 with a 95% CI of 0.76-1.00 on the Belgian cohort. For CMV serostatus prediction, a median bootstrapped AUC of about 0.95 was reached with the original framework, and a median bootstrapped AUC of approximately 0.92 was reached with a US-trained random forest. Unlike the original study, which covered naive and memory CD4+ and CD8+ populations, the Belgian study sequenced only CD4+CD45RO+ memory cells.

Comment on this clone: Its binding antigen is unknown. No much larger clone is present one base from it, and per-base qualities are unavailable.

Single viable CD3+CD4+CD8-CD45RO+ cells were sorted as memory CD4+ T cells on a FACSAria II. CMV serostatus was determined using a Roche Elecsys assay that detects serum IgG against CMV pp150, pp28, p38 and p52. After the samples were thawed, total CD4+ T cells were enriched through positive selection using CD4 magnetic microbeads. Samples originated from another study that specifically interrogated the CD4+ T cell memory repertoire. Following standard operating procedures, peripheral blood mononuclear cells were isolated and cryopreserved, while serum was kept at -80 degrees C. The staining used CD3-PerCP (BW264/56), CD4-APC (RPA-T4), CD45RO-PE (UCHT1) and CD8-Pacific Orange (3B5) antibodies, and Sytox blue was used to exclude non-viable cells. The CDR3 contains 14 residues, cysteine and phenylalanine counted. Here the CDR3 DNA is all that survives: 42 bases in frame from base 1. V is cut by 8 bases and J by 0 bases, and the space between the germline ends is 14 bases. According to the germline V gene, CDR1 reads MNHEY and CDR2 reads SVGAGI.

The Quick-DNA Microprep Kit was used to extract genomic DNA from the sorted cells. TCRbeta DNA was amplified with the immunoSEQ hsTCRbeta kit following the manufacturer's protocol. An Illumina MiSeq instrument was used to sequence the TCRbeta libraries. The authors' pipeline ran thus. Once out-of-frame sequences had been removed, a few million distinct TCRbeta sequences were left, which works out to an average of about 66,813 per individual. Each individual was scored by the count of 150 to 200 previously reported CMV-associated TCRbeta sequences and the total productive distinct TCRbeta count. A beta-binomial model was reimplemented in Python, and scikit-learn random forests with default parameters were trained on US cohort data. Classifier performance on the Belgian cohort was summarized as median AUC with percentile confidence intervals calculated over 10,000 bootstrap iterations. The immuneACCESS repertoire file appears here via TCRdb, limited to in-frame rearrangements. These files lack a portion of the clones; in checked studies, under half of the deficit traces to unresolved V genes, and the cause of the others is not known. That table is the source of V, J and clone size, and D and trimming were worked out from the DNA. In this sample the table shows some 59,000 clones, approximately 78% of which occur a single time. The biggest ten clones account for about 0.95% of the sample.

Recombination linked TRBV6-5 to TRBJ2-7; 5 matching bases give a weak D call of TRBD1. The specimen was memory CD4+ T cells from blood. This sequence originates from an adult in good health and CMV-seronegative. The CDR3 region: CASGRPGNSYEQYF. The sequence in DNA is TGTGCCAGCGGTCGGCCAGGGAACTCCTACGAGCAGTACTTC.